This T cell receptor beta chain was recovered during a study of neurological immune-mediated disorders. TCRdb re-called the 5' RACE reads with MiXCR, one entry per CDR3 protein. This table holds under 70,000 distinct CDR3 sequences, less than 5.5% found once. In germline, CDR1 is DFQATT, CDR2 SNEGSKA (reference sequence). The V segment lost 6 bases and the J segment 5 bases; nucleotides outside the gene matches: 12. This CDR3 comprises 15 residues. This clonotype appeared many times. The specimen sequenced was PBMCs. This TCR was sampled from a woman under 40 with multiple sclerosis. The genes are TRBV20-1 and TRBJ1-4, with 7 positions matching TRBD1. CDR3 nucleotides: TGCAGTGCCGGGAATCCCGGGACAGTCAATGAAAAACTGTTTTTT. This codes for CSAGNPGTVNEKLFF.